A selection of T cell receptor beta chains follows, all from one sample in a study of blood T cell repertoires in COVID-19. Sequencing was performed with immunoSEQ multiplex PCR; in TCRdb, only in-frame clones are kept and a portion is missing. Of 130,000 or so clones in the sample, roughly 80% were seen once. Sequencing was carried out using peripheral blood. The source is a man in his sixties with acute or convalescent COVID-19. Both conserved end residues are part of each CDR3. D genes are given only for firm matches. A row's size may be missing; if present it is once, few, many or a size class.

V	size	J	D	CDR3	DNA
TRBV12-3/TRBV12-4	.	TRBJ1-2	TRBD1	CASAGGQGSGYTF	TGTGCCAGTGCCGGGGGACAGGGGTCTGGCTACACCTTC
TRBV2	.	TRBJ1-2	.	CASSEKGPGYGYTF	TGTGCCAGCAGTGAAAAGGGGCCGGGCTATGGCTACACCTTC
TRBV4-2	.	TRBJ2-2	TRBD1	CASSQAIRQGASTGELFF	TGTGCCAGCAGCCAAGCTATCCGACAGGGGGCGAGCACCGGGGAGCTGTTTTTT
TRBV2	.	TRBJ2-5	TRBD1	CASRKGTGNLETQYF	TGTGCCAGCAGGAAGGGGACAGGGAATTTGGAGACCCAGTACTTC
TRBV19	.	TRBJ1-1	.	CASRREAHTEAFF	TGTGCCAGTAGACGAGAAGCCCACACTGAAGCTTTCTTT
TRBV11-2	.	TRBJ1-6	TRBD1	CASSLDLWTGDNSPLHF	TGTGCCAGCAGCTTAGATCTTTGGACAGGGGATAATTCACCCCTCCACTTT
TRBV5-1	.	TRBJ1-1	.	CASSPRIGENTEAFF	TGCGCCAGCAGCCCTCGGATAGGGGAGAACACTGAAGCTTTCTTT
TRBV6-6	.	TRBJ1-1	.	CASSYSYQGNTEAFF	TGTGCCAGCAGTTACTCTTACCAGGGAAACACTGAAGCTTTCTTT
TRBV6-1	few	TRBJ1-4	TRBD1	CASSERDRGLFF	TGTGCCAGCAGTGAACGGGACAGGGGCCTATTTTTT
TRBV5-1	.	TRBJ1-1	.	CASYPNRGGTEAFF	TGCGCCAGCTACCCAAATAGAGGGGGCACTGAAGCTTTCTTT
TRBV10-3	.	TRBJ2-1	TRBD1	CAISASRDRVVYEQFF	TGTGCCATCAGTGCGAGCCGGGACAGGGTGGTCTATGAGCAGTTCTTC
TRBV10-3	.	TRBJ1-2	TRBD1	CATEDRGVEGYTF	TGTGCCACAGAGGACAGGGGAGTGGAGGGCTACACCTTC
TRBV6-2/TRBV6-3	.	TRBJ1-4	.	CASSDQRTATNEKLFF	TGTGCCAGCAGTGACCAACGGACAGCAACTAATGAAAAACTGTTTTTT